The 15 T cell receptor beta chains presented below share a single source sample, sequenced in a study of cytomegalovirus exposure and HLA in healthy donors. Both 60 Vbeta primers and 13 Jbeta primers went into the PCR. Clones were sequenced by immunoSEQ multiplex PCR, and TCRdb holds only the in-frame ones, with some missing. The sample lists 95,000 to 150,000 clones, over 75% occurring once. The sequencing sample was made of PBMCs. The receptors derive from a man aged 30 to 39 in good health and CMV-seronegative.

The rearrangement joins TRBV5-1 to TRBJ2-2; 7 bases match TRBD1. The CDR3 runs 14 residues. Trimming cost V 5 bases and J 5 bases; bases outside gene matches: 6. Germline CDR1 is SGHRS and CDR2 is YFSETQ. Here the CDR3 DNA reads TGCGCCAGCAGACAAGACAGGGTTACCGGGGAGCTGTTTTTT. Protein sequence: CASRQDRVTGELFF. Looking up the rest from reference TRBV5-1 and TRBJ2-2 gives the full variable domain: KAGVTQTPRYLIKTRGQQVTLSCSPISGHRSVSWYQQTPGQGLQFLFEYFSETQRNKGNFPGRFSGRQFSNSRSEMNVSTLELGDSALYLCASRQDRVTGELFFGEGSRLTVL.

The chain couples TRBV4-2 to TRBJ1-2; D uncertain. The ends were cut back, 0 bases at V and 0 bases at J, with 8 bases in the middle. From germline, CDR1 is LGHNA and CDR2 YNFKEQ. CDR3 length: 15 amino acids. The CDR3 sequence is CASSQDHSSNYGYTF. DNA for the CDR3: TGTGCCAGCAGCCAAGACCACAGCTCTAACTATGGCTACACCTTC.

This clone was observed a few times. The DNA of the CDR3 is TGTGCCAGCAGCAAGGTAGTCAGGCCCACAGCTTTCTTT. Protein: CASSKVVRPTAFF. This sequence joins TRBV21-1 and TRBJ1-1; the DNA was not compared with TRBD1, the D call given in the table. TRBV21-1 is assigned pseudogene status. The CDR3 is 13 amino acids.

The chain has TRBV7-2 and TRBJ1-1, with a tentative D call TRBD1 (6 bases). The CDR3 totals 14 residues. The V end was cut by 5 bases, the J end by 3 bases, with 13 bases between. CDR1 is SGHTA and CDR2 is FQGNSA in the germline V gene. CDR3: CASSPDRRDTEAFF. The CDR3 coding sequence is TGTGCCAGCAGCCCAGACAGGAGAGACACTGAAGCTTTCTTT.

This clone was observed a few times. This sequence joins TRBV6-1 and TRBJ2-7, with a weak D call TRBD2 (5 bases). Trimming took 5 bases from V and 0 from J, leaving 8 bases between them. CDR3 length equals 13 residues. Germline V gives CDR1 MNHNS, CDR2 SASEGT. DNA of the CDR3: TGTGCCAGCAGTCGGGGAAGCTCCTACGAGCAGTACTTC. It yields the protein CASSRGSSYEQYF.

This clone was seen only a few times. Here the CDR3 reads CASSKQGAWSTLHF. The CDR3 DNA reads as TGTGCCAGCAGCAAGCAGGGGGCGTGGAGCACCCTCCACTTT. The chain links TRBV28 to TRBJ1-6; 8 bases agree with TRBD1. V gave up 6 bases and J gave up 14 bases; unmatched junction bases: 12. The V gene's germline CDR1 is MDHEN and CDR2 SYDVKM. This CDR3 spans 14 amino acids. The whole variable domain, filled in from reference TRBV28 and TRBJ1-6, reads DVKVTQSSRYLVKRTGEKVFLECVQDMDHENMFWYRQDPGLGLRLIYFSYDVKMKEKGDIPEGYSVSREKKERFSLILESASTNQTSMYLCASSKQGAWSTLHFGNGTRLTVT.

CDR3 protein: CATVAGGNEKLFF. DNA of the CDR3: TGTGCCACCGTCGCAGGGGGGAATGAAAAACTGTTTTTT. The chain employs TRBV6-6 and TRBJ1-4; TRBD1 matches 7 bases. The CDR3 contains 13 residues. V was pared by 10 bases and J by 5 bases, with 7 bases of the junction left unmatched. Germline lookup yields CDR1 MNHNY and CDR2 SVGAGI (reference sequence).

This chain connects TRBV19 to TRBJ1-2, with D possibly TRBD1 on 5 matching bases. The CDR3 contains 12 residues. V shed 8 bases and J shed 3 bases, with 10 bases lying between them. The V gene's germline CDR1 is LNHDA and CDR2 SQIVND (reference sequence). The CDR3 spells CASADSYYGYTF. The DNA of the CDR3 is TGTGCCAGTGCCGACAGCTACTATGGCTACACCTTC. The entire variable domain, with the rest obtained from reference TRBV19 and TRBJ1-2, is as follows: DGGITQSPKYLFRKEGQNVTLSCEQNLNHDAMYWYRQDPGQGLRLIYYSQIVNDFQKGDIAEGYSVSREKKESFPLTVTSAQKNPTAFYLCASADSYYGYTFGSGTRLTVV.

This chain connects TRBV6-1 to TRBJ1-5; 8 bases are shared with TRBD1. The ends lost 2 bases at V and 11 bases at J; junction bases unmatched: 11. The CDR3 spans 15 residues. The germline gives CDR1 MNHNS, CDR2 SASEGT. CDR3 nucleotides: TGTGCCAGCAGTGAAACCCCAGGGGGCAGGGGGGCCCAGCATTTT. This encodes CASSETPGGRGAQHF.

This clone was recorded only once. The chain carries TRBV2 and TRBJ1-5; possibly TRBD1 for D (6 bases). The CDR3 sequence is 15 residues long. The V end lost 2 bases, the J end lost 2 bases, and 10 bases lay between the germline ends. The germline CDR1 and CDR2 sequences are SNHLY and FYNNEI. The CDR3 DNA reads TGTGCCAGCAGTGAATCGGCAGGGGGCAATCAGCCCCAGCATTTT. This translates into CASSESAGGNQPQHF.

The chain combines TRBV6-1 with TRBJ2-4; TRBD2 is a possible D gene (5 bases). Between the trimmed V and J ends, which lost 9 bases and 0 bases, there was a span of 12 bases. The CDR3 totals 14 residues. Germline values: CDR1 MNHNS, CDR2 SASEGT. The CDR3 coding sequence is TGTGCCAGACCCGGACTGGAAGCCAAAAACATTCAGTACTTC. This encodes CARPGLEAKNIQYF.

In DNA, the CDR3 is TGTGCCAGCAGCTCCCCCAGCGGGGGGGCTTTGAATACGCAGTATTTT. As protein: CASSSPSGGALNTQYF. The genes are TRBV28 and TRBJ2-3; 10 bases are shared with TRBD2. With V trimmed by 6 bases and J by 7 bases, 13 bases remained unmatched. Germline CDR1 and CDR2: MDHEN and SYDVKM. The CDR3 has 16 residues.

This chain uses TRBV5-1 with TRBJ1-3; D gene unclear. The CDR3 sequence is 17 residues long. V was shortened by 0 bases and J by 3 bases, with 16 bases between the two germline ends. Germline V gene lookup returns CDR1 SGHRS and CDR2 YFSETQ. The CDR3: CASSLDSRSGGGNTIYF. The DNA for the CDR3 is TGCGCCAGCAGCTTGGATTCTCGGTCCGGCGGTGGAAACACCATATATTTT.

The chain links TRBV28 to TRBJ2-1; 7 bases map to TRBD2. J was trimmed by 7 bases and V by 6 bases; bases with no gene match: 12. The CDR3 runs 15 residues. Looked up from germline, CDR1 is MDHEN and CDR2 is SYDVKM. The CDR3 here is CASSQNGLAVNEQFF. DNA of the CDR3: TGTGCCAGCAGCCAAAACGGCCTAGCGGTGAATGAGCAGTTCTTC.

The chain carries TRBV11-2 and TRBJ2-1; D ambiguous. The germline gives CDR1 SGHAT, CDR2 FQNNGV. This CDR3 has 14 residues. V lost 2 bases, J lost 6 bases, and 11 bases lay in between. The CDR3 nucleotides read TGTGCCAGCAGCTTAAGTCGGGTGGCCAATGAGCAGTTCTTC. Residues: CASSLSRVANEQFF.